What follows are 12 T cell receptor beta chains derived from one specimen sequenced in a study of naive and memory T cell subsets (dated by TCRdb to 2015 to 2018). Library preparation employed UMI-ligation and nested PCR. Instrument on record: Illumina MiSeq. The beta constant-region primer consisted of an equimolar mixture of two oligonucleotides that together covered TRBC1 and TRBC2. The ligated cDNA went through four rounds of PCR with nested alpha and beta constant-region primers together with the SP2 primer. TCRdb ran its own pipeline on the public reads, namely fastp trimming at Q25 and MiXCR clone calling, and kept in-frame beta chains. Rows merge per CDR3 protein into single entries with the most common DNA and genes. The sample table contains about 23,000 distinct CDR3 sequences; only one count was recorded for around 10% of them. The ten largest clonotypes hold about 24% of the sample. Sequenced material: central memory CD8+ T cells from blood. Interpreted using the paper, the cell subset or site label stands for: central memory, CD45RA- CD27+. The receptors originated from a human donor in good health.

This clonotype was recorded many times. The chain has TRBV4-1 and TRBJ2-3, with TRBD2 matching 7 bases. After removal of 0 bases from V and 2 bases from J, the junction contained 5 bases not matched to a gene. The CDR3 has 16 residues. The germline V gene encodes CDR1 MGHRA and CDR2 YSYEKL. For the CDR3, the DNA is TGCGCCAGCAGCCAAGATTGGGGGGGAGCCACAGATACGCAGTATTTT. Translating gives CASSQDWGGATDTQYF.

In this sample, this clonotype turned up many times. The V gene is TRBV28, the J gene TRBJ2-1, with TRBD2 matching 9 bases. With 5 bases clipped from V and 3 bases from J, the junction kept 5 bases outside the gene matches. CDR3 length: 15 amino acids. The germline V gene has CDR1 MDHEN and CDR2 SYDVKM. The CDR3 DNA reads as TGTGCCAGCAGTCCTAGCGGGGTTGACTACAATGAGCAGTTCTTC. Translated: CASSPSGVDYNEQFF.

The J gene is TRBJ2-7, the V gene TRBV13; 11 bases agree with TRBD1. CDR3 length equals 15 residues. J gave up 5 bases and V 5 bases, and 8 bases lay outside the gene matches. Germline V gives CDR1 PRHDT, CDR2 FYEKMQ (reference sequence). The CDR3 sequence is CASSLRGQGEDEQYF. The CDR3 DNA reads TGTGCCAGCAGCCTACGGGGACAGGGGGAGGACGAGCAGTACTTC.

This clonotype is categorized as medium-sized (0.01 to 0.1%). The genes are TRBV7-9 and TRBJ1-1; no clear D. In germline, CDR1 is SEHNR, CDR2 FQNEAQ (reference sequence). The CDR3 is made up of 13 amino acids. The V end lost 1 base, the J end lost 7 bases, and 10 bases lay between the germline ends. This CDR3 is CASSLDWQVEAFF. For the CDR3, the DNA is TGTGCCAGCAGCTTAGATTGGCAGGTTGAAGCTTTCTTT.

This clonotype was counted many times. The chain joins TRBV29-1 to TRBJ1-2, with D unresolved. Germline V gene lookup returns CDR1 SQVTM and CDR2 ANQGSEA. V was pared by 1 base and J by 4 bases, with 13 bases between. CDR3 length equals 14 residues. CDR3 amino acids: CSVEGPPGIYGYTF. The CDR3 region has the DNA TGCAGCGTTGAAGGACCTCCCGGAATCTATGGCTACACCTTC.

This clonotype was found a few times. The V call is TRBV7-8, the J call TRBJ2-3; a possible D gene is TRBD1 (6 bases). Germline V lookup: CDR1 SGHVS, CDR2 FQNEAQ. This CDR3 region has 19 residues. The germline V and J ends were trimmed by 2 bases and 0 bases, with 21 bases remaining between them. The chain's CDR3 is CASSLSELLQGPSTDTQYF. The CDR3 nucleotides are TGTGCCAGCAGCTTATCCGAGCTTTTACAGGGCCCAAGCACAGATACGCAGTATTTT.

There are a few counts of this clonotype. The J gene is TRBJ2-1, the V gene TRBV6-1; 8 bases are shared with TRBD1. Per the germline V gene, CDR1 is MNHNS and CDR2 is SASEGT. Trimming took 2 bases from V and 4 from J; bases not matched to a gene: 7. CDR3 size: 16 residues. CDR3 in DNA: TGTGCCAGCAGTGAATGGACAGGGTTACTATACAATGAGCAGTTCTTC. This sequence encodes CASSEWTGLLYNEQFF.

The V and J genes are TRBV19 and TRBJ2-7, with 8 positions matching TRBD2. Germline trimming cut 6 bases from V and 5 bases from J; bases unmatched to any gene: 9. CDR1 is LNHDA, CDR2 SQIVND, per germline (reference sequence). The CDR3 is 14 residues long. DNA of the CDR3: TGTGCCAGTAGCCCCTTAGCGGGATACCACGAGCAGTACTTC. This translates into CASSPLAGYHEQYF.

Ten or more counts support this clonotype. V and J are TRBV29-1 and TRBJ1-5; D may be TRBD1 (5 bases). The CDR3 extends over 13 amino acids. The germline gives CDR1 SQVTM, CDR2 ANQGSEA. Trimming shortened V by 2 bases and J by 4 bases, and 9 bases separated the two germline ends. The CDR3 DNA reads TGCAGCGTTGAATCGGAGGGGAATCAGCCCCAGCATTTT. Protein sequence: CSVESEGNQPQHF.

This chain joins TRBV5-4 and TRBJ2-1; 7 positions match TRBD2. The ends lost 0 bases at V and 13 bases at J; junction bases unmatched: 4. The CDR3 contains 12 residues. From germline, CDR1 is SGHNT and CDR2 YYREEE (reference sequence). This chain's CDR3 is CASSLGRGEQFF. The CDR3 nucleotides read TGTGCCAGCAGCTTGGGTCGGGGGGAACAGTTCTTC. Using reference TRBV5-4 and TRBJ2-1 for the parts outside the CDR3, the full variable domain is ETGVTQSPTHLIKTRGQQVTLRCSSQSGHNTVSWYQQALGQGPQFIFQYYREEENGRGNFPPRFSGLQFPNYSSELNVNALELDDSALYLCASSLGRGEQFFGPGTRLTVL.

This clonotype has a count of ten or more. The V call is TRBV6-5, the J call TRBJ2-3, with 12 bases aligning to TRBD2. CDR3 size: 15 residues. The V segment lost 8 bases and the J segment 6 bases; nucleotides outside the gene matches: 9. Germline-derived CDR1 and CDR2 are MNHEY and SVGAGI. The CDR3 region is CASAYLAGGRDTQYF. CDR3 nucleotides: TGTGCCAGCGCCTATCTAGCGGGAGGGAGGGATACGCAGTATTTT.

The CDR3 spells CATGDRGFADTQYF. CDR3 DNA: TGTGCTACTGGGGACAGGGGTTTCGCAGATACGCAGTATTTT. J is TRBJ2-3 and V is TRBV6-2 or TRBV6-3, with 10 nucleotides matching TRBD1. Per the germline V gene, CDR1 is MNHEY and CDR2 is SVGEGT. The CDR3 totals 14 residues.